These T cell receptor beta chains were read from a single sample in a study of tumor and adjacent non-tumor tissue in lung cancer. TCRdb reprocessed the multiplex PCR reads with MiXCR, giving one entry per CDR3 protein. The sample has about 44,000 distinct CDR3 sequences, under 75% seen once; the top ten hold around 30%. The specimen was distant non-tumor lung tissue. The receptors were sampled from an older woman with non-small cell lung cancer. The CDR3 runs from the conserved cysteine through the conserved F or W. The D gene is left open where the match is weak. Some rows have no size entry. The others give once, few or many, or a class for an expanded clone.

v_call: TRBV29-1
d_call: -
clone_size: -
j_call: TRBJ2-7
cdr3_aa: CSVRRLGAFTYEQYF
cdr3_nt: TGCAGCGTCCGCAGGCTGGGGGCGTTCACCTACGAACAGTACTTC

v_call: TRBV12-3/TRBV12-4
d_call: -
clone_size: -
j_call: TRBJ2-5
cdr3_aa: CASGTGMGEIQYF
cdr3_nt: TGTGCCAGCGGAACAGGGATGGGAGAGATCCAGTACTTC

v_call: TRBV20-1
d_call: -
clone_size: -
j_call: TRBJ2-7
cdr3_aa: CSASSTVGSEYEQYF
cdr3_nt: TGCAGTGCTAGTTCGACTGTCGGGAGTGAGTACGAGCAGTACTTC

v_call: TRBV11-1
d_call: -
clone_size: once
j_call: TRBJ2-1
cdr3_aa: CTSIPTGIVDEQFF
cdr3_nt: TGTACCAGCATCCCTACCGGAATAGTTGATGAGCAGTTCTTC

v_call: TRBV29-1
d_call: -
clone_size: -
j_call: TRBJ1-1
cdr3_aa: CSVGGGGEGTEALF
cdr3_nt: TGCAGTGTTGGAGGAGGAGGGGAGGGCACTGAAGCTTTATTT

v_call: TRBV10-3
d_call: TRBD1
clone_size: -
j_call: TRBJ2-3
cdr3_aa: CAIKKGVGTDMQYF
cdr3_nt: TGTGCCATCAAGAAAGGGGTGGGGACAGATATGCAGTATTTT

v_call: TRBV4-1
d_call: -
clone_size: -
j_call: TRBJ1-1
cdr3_aa: CVSSQDSGGEGAIF
cdr3_nt: TGCGTCAGCAGCCAAGATTCTGGGGGTGAGGGAGCTATCTTT

v_call: TRBV10-1
d_call: -
clone_size: -
j_call: TRBJ2-5
cdr3_aa: CASSGASGPRAETQYF
cdr3_nt: TGCGCCAGCAGTGGGGCGTCGGGACCCAGGGCGGAGACCCAGTACTTC

v_call: TRBV11-3
d_call: -
clone_size: -
j_call: TRBJ2-3
cdr3_aa: CASSFRSGVSDMQYF
cdr3_nt: TGTGCCAGTAGCTTTAGAAGCGGAGTTTCAGATATGCAGTATTTT

v_call: TRBV6-5
d_call: -
clone_size: -
j_call: TRBJ1-4
cdr3_aa: CASSYLSGGNEKLFF
cdr3_nt: TGTGCCAGCAGTTACTTATCCGGGGGGAATGAAAAACTGTTTTTT

v_call: TRBV12-3/TRBV12-4
d_call: -
clone_size: -
j_call: TRBJ2-5
cdr3_aa: CASSIHGLQETQYF
cdr3_nt: TGTGCCAGCAGTATTCATGGGCTGCAAGAGACCCAGTACTTC

v_call: TRBV4-1
d_call: -
clone_size: -
j_call: TRBJ1-1
cdr3_aa: CVSSHRTENTEAFF
cdr3_nt: TGCGTTAGCAGCCACAGGACAGAGAACACTGAAGCTTTCTTT

v_call: TRBV5-1
d_call: TRBD2
clone_size: -
j_call: TRBJ2-7
cdr3_aa: CARSSPGLESYEHYF
cdr3_nt: TGCGCCAGGAGCTCCCCGGGACTAGAATCCTACGAGCATTACTTC

v_call: TRBV6-2/TRBV6-3
d_call: -
clone_size: -
j_call: TRBJ1-1
cdr3_aa: CASRDRAGAFF
cdr3_nt: TGTGCAAGCAGGGATAGAGCCGGAGCTTTCTTT

v_call: TRBV7-3
d_call: -
clone_size: -
j_call: TRBJ1-1
cdr3_aa: CASSAGSNIEAFF
cdr3_nt: TGTGCCAGCAGCGCTGGATCTAACATTGAAGCTTTCTTT

v_call: TRBV20-1
d_call: -
clone_size: -
j_call: TRBJ2-1
cdr3_aa: CNALPAGGAFEQFF
cdr3_nt: TGCAATGCGTTACCAGCGGGTGGGGCTTTTGAGCAGTTCTTC

v_call: TRBV28
d_call: TRBD2
clone_size: many
j_call: TRBJ2-7
cdr3_aa: CASSSPPAGARDEQYF
cdr3_nt: TGTGCCAGCAGTTCCCCCCCTGCGGGAGCGAGGGACGAGCAGTACTTC

v_call: TRBV6-6
d_call: TRBD1
clone_size: -
j_call: TRBJ2-3
cdr3_aa: CASSFGAGGADTQYF
cdr3_nt: TGTGCTAGCAGTTTCGGGGCAGGGGGTGCAGATACGCAGTATTTT

v_call: TRBV4-1
d_call: TRBD1
clone_size: -
j_call: TRBJ1-6
cdr3_aa: CASSQARDRMLLLHF
cdr3_nt: TGCGCCAGCAGCCAAGCCCGGGACAGGATGTTACTCCTCCACTTT

v_call: TRBV28
d_call: -
clone_size: -
j_call: TRBJ2-2
cdr3_aa: CASIIAGTGELFF
cdr3_nt: TGTGCCAGCATCATCGCGGGCACCGGGGAGCTGTTTTTT

v_call: TRBV4-1
d_call: TRBD2
clone_size: -
j_call: TRBJ2-1
cdr3_aa: CASSTRTSGSNNEQFF
cdr3_nt: TGTGCCAGCAGCACAAGGACTAGCGGGAGTAACAATGAGCAGTTCTTC

v_call: TRBV6-2/TRBV6-3
d_call: -
clone_size: medium-sized
j_call: TRBJ2-7
cdr3_aa: CASSYINEQYF
cdr3_nt: TGTGCCAGCAGTTATATAAACGAGCAGTACTTC

v_call: TRBV6-1
d_call: TRBD1
clone_size: many
j_call: TRBJ2-6
cdr3_aa: CASRGTGGGSGANVLTF
cdr3_nt: TGTGCCAGCAGAGGGACAGGGGGCGGTTCTGGGGCCAACGTCCTGACTTTC

v_call: TRBV7-9
d_call: -
clone_size: -
j_call: TRBJ2-1
cdr3_aa: CTSSLSVYNEQFF
cdr3_nt: TGTACCAGCAGTCTGTCAGTCTACAATGAGCAGTTCTTC

v_call: TRBV29-1
d_call: TRBD1
clone_size: -
j_call: TRBJ2-6
cdr3_aa: CSVEDRDRGRPSSGANVLTF
cdr3_nt: TGCAGCGTTGAAGATCGGGACAGGGGGCGGCCAAGCTCTGGAGCCAACGTCCTGACTTTC

v_call: TRBV5-4
d_call: -
clone_size: -
j_call: TRBJ1-1
cdr3_aa: CASSLGRNTEAFF
cdr3_nt: TGTGCCAGCAGCTTGGGCAGGAACACTGAAGCTTTCTTC

v_call: TRBV28
d_call: -
clone_size: -
j_call: TRBJ1-2
cdr3_aa: CASSLQGSHYGHTF
cdr3_nt: TGTGCCAGCAGCCTTCAGGGGTCCCACTATGGCCACACCTTC

v_call: TRBV28
d_call: TRBD1
clone_size: many
j_call: TRBJ1-2
cdr3_aa: CASSSGQVYGYTF
cdr3_nt: TGTGCCAGCAGTTCCGGACAGGTGTATGGCTACACCTTC

v_call: TRBV30
d_call: -
clone_size: -
j_call: TRBJ1-1
cdr3_aa: CVWSVGCWNTEAFF
cdr3_nt: TGTGTCTGGAGCGTGGGGTGCTGGAACACTGAAGCTTTCTTT

v_call: TRBV19
d_call: -
clone_size: -
j_call: TRBJ1-2
cdr3_aa: CASSPATRYGYIF
cdr3_nt: TGTGCCAGTAGTCCAGCAACTCGCTATGGCTACATCTTC

v_call: TRBV6-6
d_call: TRBD1
clone_size: many
j_call: TRBJ2-2
cdr3_aa: CASSYPPSGTDNTGELFF
cdr3_nt: TGTGCCAGCAGTTACCCGCCCTCCGGGACAGATAACACCGGGGAGCTGTTTTTT

v_call: TRBV6-1
d_call: TRBD2
clone_size: -
j_call: TRBJ2-5
cdr3_aa: CANSLQGQAGIQYF
cdr3_nt: TGTGCCAACAGTTTGCAAGGCCAAGCGGGGATCCAGTACTTC

v_call: TRBV5-1
d_call: -
clone_size: -
j_call: TRBJ1-1
cdr3_aa: CASSASTGWAEAFF
cdr3_nt: TGCGCCAGCAGCGCCAGTACAGGTTGGGCTGAAGCTTTCTTT

v_call: TRBV5-1
d_call: -
clone_size: -
j_call: TRBJ2-1
cdr3_aa: CTSSLRQLYNEQFF
cdr3_nt: TGCACCAGCAGCTTGAGGCAGCTGTACAATGAGCAGTTCTTC

v_call: TRBV29-1
d_call: TRBD1
clone_size: -
j_call: TRBJ2-1
cdr3_aa: CSTQQGASDNEQFF
cdr3_nt: TGCAGCACACAACAGGGGGCTAGTGATAATGAGCAGTTCTTC

v_call: TRBV24-1
d_call: -
clone_size: -
j_call: TRBJ1-3
cdr3_aa: CAISEEDGTSGNTIYF
cdr3_nt: TGTGCCATCAGTGAGGAAGACGGAACCTCTGGAAACACCATATATTTT

v_call: TRBV4-2
d_call: -
clone_size: medium-sized
j_call: TRBJ2-2
cdr3_aa: CASSQDRTPRTGELFF
cdr3_nt: TGTGCCAGCAGCCAAGATAGGACCCCACGTACCGGGGAGCTGTTTTTT

v_call: TRBV6-5
d_call: -
clone_size: -
j_call: TRBJ2-7
cdr3_aa: CASTTQVEGSYEQYF
cdr3_nt: TGTGCCAGTACTACGCAAGTGGAGGGATCCTACGAGCAGTACTTC

v_call: TRBV29-1
d_call: TRBD1
clone_size: -
j_call: TRBJ2-1
cdr3_aa: CSVRGQGASHNDQFF
cdr3_nt: TGCAGCGTCCGCGGACAGGGGGCATCCCACAATGATCAGTTCTTC

v_call: TRBV6-1
d_call: -
clone_size: -
j_call: TRBJ1-1
cdr3_aa: CAGSPASGASTEAFF
cdr3_nt: TGTGCCGGCAGTCCCGCTTCGGGGGCAAGCACTGAAGCTTTCTTT

v_call: TRBV12-3/TRBV12-4
d_call: TRBD2
clone_size: many
j_call: TRBJ2-4
cdr3_aa: CASSSAGGPTKNIQYF
cdr3_nt: TGTGCCAGCAGTTCCGCGGGAGGGCCAACCAAAAACATTCAGTACTTC

v_call: TRBV10-3
d_call: TRBD2
clone_size: -
j_call: TRBJ2-7
cdr3_aa: CAIRSPPGLARDSYEQYF
cdr3_nt: TGTGCCATCAGGAGCCCTCCCGGACTAGCGAGAGATTCCTACGAGCAGTACTTC

v_call: TRBV29-1
d_call: TRBD2
clone_size: -
j_call: TRBJ2-7
cdr3_aa: CSVDSGTGPYEQYF
cdr3_nt: TGCAGCGTTGATAGCGGGACCGGCCCCTACGAGCAGTACTTC

v_call: TRBV10-3
d_call: TRBD2
clone_size: -
j_call: TRBJ2-5
cdr3_aa: CAIRGGSGGLEETQHF
cdr3_nt: TGTGCCATCCGGGGAGGTAGCGGGGGACTAGAAGAGACCCAGCACTTC

v_call: TRBV7-9
d_call: TRBD1
clone_size: once
j_call: TRBJ1-1
cdr3_aa: CVSNLTGGGDEAFF
cdr3_nt: TGTGTCAGCAACTTGACAGGGGGCGGGGATGAAGCTTTCTTT

v_call: TRBV6-6
d_call: TRBD1
clone_size: -
j_call: TRBJ2-5
cdr3_aa: CASRRPGILQGGRIKETQYF
cdr3_nt: TGTGCCAGCAGACGACCCGGAATATTACAAGGGGGCAGGATCAAAGAGACCCAGTACTTC

v_call: TRBV12-3/TRBV12-4
d_call: TRBD2
clone_size: -
j_call: TRBJ2-3
cdr3_aa: CASSTIGRAITDMQYF
cdr3_nt: TGCGCCAGCAGTACCATCGGGAGGGCCATCACAGATATGCAGTATTTT

v_call: TRBV6-5
d_call: -
clone_size: -
j_call: TRBJ2-5
cdr3_aa: CASSYSFRVGEETQYF
cdr3_nt: TGTGCCAGCAGTTACTCGTTTAGAGTGGGGGAAGAGACCCAGTACTTC

v_call: TRBV5-5
d_call: -
clone_size: few
j_call: TRBJ2-1
cdr3_aa: CASSFSYFRGWSNDEQFF
cdr3_nt: TGTGCCAGCAGCTTCTCCTACTTCAGGGGTTGGTCGAACGATGAGCAGTTCTTC

v_call: TRBV7-8
d_call: TRBD1
clone_size: -
j_call: TRBJ1-5
cdr3_aa: CTSSLARGGGYSNQPQHF
cdr3_nt: TGTACCAGCAGCTTAGCCAGGGGGGGGGGATATAGCAATCAGCCCCAGCATTTT

v_call: TRBV10-3
d_call: -
clone_size: many
j_call: TRBJ2-5
cdr3_aa: CAISPTDSQETQYF
cdr3_nt: TGTGCCATCAGTCCGACAGACAGCCAAGAGACCCAGTACTTC

v_call: TRBV24-1
d_call: -
clone_size: -
j_call: TRBJ2-5
cdr3_aa: CATSELVGKPQETQYF
cdr3_nt: TGTGCCACCAGTGAGCTAGTCGGGAAGCCCCAAGAGACCCAGTACTTC

v_call: TRBV10-3
d_call: -
clone_size: once
j_call: TRBJ1-5
cdr3_aa: CAISDWSDSNQLQHF
cdr3_nt: TGTGCCATTAGTGATTGGAGTGATAGCAATCAGCTCCAGCATTTT

v_call: TRBV7-9
d_call: -
clone_size: -
j_call: TRBJ1-1
cdr3_aa: CASSSGVSRNTEAFF
cdr3_nt: TGTGCCAGCAGCTCAGGGGTATCGCGGAACACTGAAGCTTTCTTT

v_call: TRBV28
d_call: TRBD1
clone_size: few
j_call: TRBJ2-7
cdr3_aa: CVSRPIGTGIPYEQYF
cdr3_nt: TGTGTCAGCAGGCCCATCGGGACAGGGATCCCCTACGAGCAGTACTTC